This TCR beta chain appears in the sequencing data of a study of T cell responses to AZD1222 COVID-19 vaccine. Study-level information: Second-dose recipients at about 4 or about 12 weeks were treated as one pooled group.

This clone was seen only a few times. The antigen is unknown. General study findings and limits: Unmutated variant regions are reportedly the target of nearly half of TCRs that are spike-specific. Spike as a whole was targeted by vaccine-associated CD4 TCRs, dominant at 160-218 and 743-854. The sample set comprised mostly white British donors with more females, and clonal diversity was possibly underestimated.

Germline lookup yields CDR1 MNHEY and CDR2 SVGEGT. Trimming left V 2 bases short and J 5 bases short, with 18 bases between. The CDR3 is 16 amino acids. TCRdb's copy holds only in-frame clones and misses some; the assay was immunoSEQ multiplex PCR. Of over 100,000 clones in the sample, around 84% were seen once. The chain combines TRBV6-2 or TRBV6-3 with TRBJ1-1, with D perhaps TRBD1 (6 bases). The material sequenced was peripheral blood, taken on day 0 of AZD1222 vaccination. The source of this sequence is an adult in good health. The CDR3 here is CASSYTLSGGETEAFF. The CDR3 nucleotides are TGTGCCAGCAGTTACACTCTATCGGGGGGCGAAACTGAAGCTTTCTTT.